This T cell receptor (beta chain) was identified during a study of T cell clonality in common variable immunodeficiency. Study findings and constraints: Authors noted CVID clonality's cause needs subpopulation repertoire sequencing.

Trimming removed 0 bases from V and 4 bases from J, with 8 bases in between. Germline CDR1 is SGHKS and CDR2 is YYEKEE (reference sequence). The CDR3 has 13 residues. The assay was immunoSEQ multiplex PCR, and TCRdb's table has in-frame clones only and misses some. The sample shows about 60,000 clones, no singletons; the ten largest hold about 1.5%. This clone showed up many times. The target antigen is unknown. The missing CDR3 end, 3 residues past where the read stops, is filled in from the germline J gene. The TCR was taken from a person between 18 and 75 years old in good health. The sample was peripheral blood mononuclear cells. The chain couples TRBV5-5 to TRBJ2-7; D ambiguous. The DNA read from the CDR3 is TGTGCCAGCAGCTTGGCTACAGAGTACGAG. This gives the protein CASSLATEYE. The complete CDR3 sequence is CASSLATEYEQYF.